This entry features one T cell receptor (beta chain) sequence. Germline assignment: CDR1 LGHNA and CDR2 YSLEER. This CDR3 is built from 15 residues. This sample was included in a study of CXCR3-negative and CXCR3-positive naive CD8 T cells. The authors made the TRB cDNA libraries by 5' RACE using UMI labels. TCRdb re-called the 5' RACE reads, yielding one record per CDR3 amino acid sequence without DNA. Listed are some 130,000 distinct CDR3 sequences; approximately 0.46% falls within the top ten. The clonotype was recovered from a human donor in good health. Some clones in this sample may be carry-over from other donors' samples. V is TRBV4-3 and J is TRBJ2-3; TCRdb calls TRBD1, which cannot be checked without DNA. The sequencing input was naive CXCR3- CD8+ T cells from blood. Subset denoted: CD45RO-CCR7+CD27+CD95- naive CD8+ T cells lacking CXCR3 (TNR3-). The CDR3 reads CASSQEQGTADTQYF.